Below, 3 T cell receptor beta chains from the same sample are listed, as sequenced in a study of T cell responses to AZD1222 COVID-19 vaccine. The table came from immunoSEQ multiplex PCR; TCRdb's copy has only in-frame clones and leaves some out. This repertoire shows 150,000 to 200,000 clones, 87% found once; its top ten account for over 1%. The sequencing used peripheral blood, collected 28 days after the second AZD1222 dose. The receptors originated from an adult who received the AZD1222 COVID-19 vaccine.

This chain joins TRBV6-6 and TRBJ1-2, with D unclear. Germline V CDR1 and CDR2: MNHNY, SVGAGI (reference sequence). The CDR3 totals 13 residues. Deletions cut 7 bases from V and 5 bases from J, with 14 bases between. CDR3 in amino acids: CASTLPSLYGYTF. CDR3 DNA sequence: TGTGCCAGCACCCTACCCAGTTTGTATGGCTACACCTTC.

This chain links TRBV19 with TRBJ1-2; unclear D gene. Germline V gene lookup returns CDR1 LNHDA and CDR2 SQIVND (reference sequence). The CDR3 contains 13 residues. Trimming took 3 bases from V and 5 from J, leaving 10 bases between them. Here the CDR3 DNA reads TGTGCCAGTAGTATGCCTCAGAAATATGGCTACACCTTC. Translated: CASSMPQKYGYTF.

The V and J genes are TRBV6-5 and TRBJ1-3; no clear D. This CDR3 comprises 15 residues. V lost 6 bases and J 4 bases, leaving 16 bases between the germline ends. Germline V CDR1 and CDR2: MNHEY, SVGAGI. CDR3: CASSPLELGGNTIYF. CDR3 bases: TGTGCCAGCAGCCCCTTAGAGCTAGGGGGAAACACCATATATTTT.